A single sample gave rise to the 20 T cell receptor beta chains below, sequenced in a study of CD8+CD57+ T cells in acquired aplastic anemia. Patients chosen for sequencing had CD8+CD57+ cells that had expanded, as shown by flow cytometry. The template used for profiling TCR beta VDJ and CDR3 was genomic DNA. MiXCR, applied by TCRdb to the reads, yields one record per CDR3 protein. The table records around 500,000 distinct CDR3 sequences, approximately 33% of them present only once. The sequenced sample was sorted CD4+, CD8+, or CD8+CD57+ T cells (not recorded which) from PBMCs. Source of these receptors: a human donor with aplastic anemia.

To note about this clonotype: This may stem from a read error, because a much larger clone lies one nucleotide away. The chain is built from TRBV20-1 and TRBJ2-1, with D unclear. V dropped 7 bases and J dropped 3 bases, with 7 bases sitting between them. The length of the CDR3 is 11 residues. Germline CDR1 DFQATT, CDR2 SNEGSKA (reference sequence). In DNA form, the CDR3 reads TGCAGTGGAGAAGGCTACAATGAGCAGTTCTTC. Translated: CSGEGYNEQFF.

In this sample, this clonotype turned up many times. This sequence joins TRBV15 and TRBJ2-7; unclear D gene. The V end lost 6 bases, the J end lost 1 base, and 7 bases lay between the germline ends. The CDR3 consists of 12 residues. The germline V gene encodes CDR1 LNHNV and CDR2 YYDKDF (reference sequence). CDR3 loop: CATRDGSYEQYF. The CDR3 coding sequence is TGTGCCACCAGGGACGGTTCCTACGAGCAGTACTTC.

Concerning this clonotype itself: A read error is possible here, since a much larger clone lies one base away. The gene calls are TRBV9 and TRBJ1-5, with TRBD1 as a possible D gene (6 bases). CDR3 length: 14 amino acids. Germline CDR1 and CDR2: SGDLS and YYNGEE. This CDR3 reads CASGVGQNNQPQHF. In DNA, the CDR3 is TGTGCCAGCGGCGTAGGACAGAACAATCAGCCCCAGCATTTT.

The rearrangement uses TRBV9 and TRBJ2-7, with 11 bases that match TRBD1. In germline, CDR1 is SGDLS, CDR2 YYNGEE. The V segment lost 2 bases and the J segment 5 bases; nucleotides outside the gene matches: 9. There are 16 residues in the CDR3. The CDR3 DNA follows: TGTGCCAGCAGCGTCGGCGGGACAGGGGGTCTCCACGAGCAGTACTTC. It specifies CASSVGGTGGLHEQYF.

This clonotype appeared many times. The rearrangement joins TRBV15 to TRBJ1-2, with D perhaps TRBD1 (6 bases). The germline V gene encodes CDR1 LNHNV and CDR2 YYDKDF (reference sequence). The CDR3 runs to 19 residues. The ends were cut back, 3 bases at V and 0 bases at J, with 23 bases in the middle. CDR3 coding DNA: TGTGCCACCAGCAGTGGGATTGGAGGGGGAATTATCCCTAACTATGGCTACACCTTC. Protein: CATSSGIGGGIIPNYGYTF.

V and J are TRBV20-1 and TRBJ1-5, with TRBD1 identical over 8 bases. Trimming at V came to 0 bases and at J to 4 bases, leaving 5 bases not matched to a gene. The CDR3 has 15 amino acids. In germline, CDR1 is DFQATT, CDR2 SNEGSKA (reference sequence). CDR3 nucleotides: TGCAGTGCTAGAGAGTGGACAGGGTTAAATCAGCCCCAGCATTTT. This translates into CSAREWTGLNQPQHF.

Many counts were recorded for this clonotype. CDR3 region: CSAPKGGGYTF. The CDR3, as DNA: TGCAGTGCTCCGAAGGGCGGGGGATACACCTTC. The chain combines TRBV20-1 with TRBJ1-2; the D gene is possibly TRBD1 (5 bases). CDR1 and CDR2 from the germline V gene are DFQATT and SNEGSKA (reference sequence). Trimming shortened V by 5 bases and J by 11 bases, and 15 bases separated the two germline ends. There are 11 residues in the CDR3.

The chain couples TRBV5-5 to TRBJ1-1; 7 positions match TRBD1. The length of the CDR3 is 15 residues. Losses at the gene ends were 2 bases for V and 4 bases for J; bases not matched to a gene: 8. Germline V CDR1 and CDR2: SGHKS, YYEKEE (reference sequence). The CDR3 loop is CASSFQGGWGTEAFF. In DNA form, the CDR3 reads TGTGCCAGCAGCTTCCAAGGGGGCTGGGGCACTGAAGCTTTCTTT. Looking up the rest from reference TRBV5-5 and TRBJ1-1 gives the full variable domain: DAGVTQSPTHLIKTRGQQVTLRCSPISGHKSVSWYQQVLGQGPQFIFQYYEKEERGRGNFPDRFSARQFPNYSSELNVNALLLGDSALYLCASSFQGGWGTEAFFGQGTRLTVV.

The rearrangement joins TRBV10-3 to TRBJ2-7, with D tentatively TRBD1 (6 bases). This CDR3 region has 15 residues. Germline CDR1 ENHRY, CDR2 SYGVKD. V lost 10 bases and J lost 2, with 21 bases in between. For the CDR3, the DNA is TGTGCCACCCCCCTCCGGCACAGGGCAACCTACGAGCAGTACTTC. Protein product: CATPLRHRATYEQYF.

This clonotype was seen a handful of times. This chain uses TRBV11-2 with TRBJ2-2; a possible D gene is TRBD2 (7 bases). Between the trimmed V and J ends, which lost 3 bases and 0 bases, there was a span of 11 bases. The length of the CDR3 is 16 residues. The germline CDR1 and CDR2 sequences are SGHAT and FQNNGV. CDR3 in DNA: TGTGCCAGCAGCTTTCTGCGGGGGCCGAACACCGGGGAGCTGTTTTTT. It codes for CASSFLRGPNTGELFF.

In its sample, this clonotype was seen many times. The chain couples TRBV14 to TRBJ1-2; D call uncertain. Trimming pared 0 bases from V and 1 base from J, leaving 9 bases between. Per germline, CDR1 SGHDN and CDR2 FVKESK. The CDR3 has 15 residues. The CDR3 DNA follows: TGTGCCAGCAGCCAAGACGGACGATTTAACTATGGCTACACCTTC. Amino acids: CASSQDGRFNYGYTF.

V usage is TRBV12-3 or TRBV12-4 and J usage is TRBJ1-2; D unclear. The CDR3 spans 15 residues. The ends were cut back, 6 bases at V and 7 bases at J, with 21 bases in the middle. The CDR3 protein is CASSPGVSPRVGYTF. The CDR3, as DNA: TGTGCCAGCAGCCCCGGGGTCTCCCCGAGGGTTGGCTACACCTTC.

In nucleotides, the CDR3 is TGTGCCAGCAGTGCACCTAGCGCACACGAGCAGTACTTC. It specifies CASSAPSAHEQYF. The rearrangement uses TRBV6-1 and TRBJ2-7, with D possibly matching TRBD2 (6 bases). Trimming stripped 4 bases from V and 5 bases from J, with 12 bases between. The germline V gene has CDR1 MNHNS and CDR2 SASEGT. The CDR3 length is 13 residues.

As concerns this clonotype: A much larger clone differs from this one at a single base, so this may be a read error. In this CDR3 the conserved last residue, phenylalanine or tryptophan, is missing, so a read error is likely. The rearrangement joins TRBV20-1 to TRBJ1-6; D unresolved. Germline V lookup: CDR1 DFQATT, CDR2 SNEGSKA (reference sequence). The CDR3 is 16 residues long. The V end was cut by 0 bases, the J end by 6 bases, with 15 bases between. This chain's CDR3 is CSARDQLVWGNSPLHV. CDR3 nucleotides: TGCAGTGCTAGAGATCAACTAGTATGGGGTAATTCACCCCTCCACGTT.

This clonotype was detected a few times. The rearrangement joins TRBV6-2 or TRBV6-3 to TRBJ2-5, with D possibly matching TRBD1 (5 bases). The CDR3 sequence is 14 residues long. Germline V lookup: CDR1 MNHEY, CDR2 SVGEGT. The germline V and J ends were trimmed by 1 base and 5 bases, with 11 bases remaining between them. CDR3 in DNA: TGTGCCAGCAGTTACTTGGGGCGGCAGGAGACCCAGTACTTC. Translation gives CASSYLGRQETQYF.

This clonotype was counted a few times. The CDR3 DNA reads as TGTGCCAGCAGCGTAGGGAGTGTTGGGGAAAAACTGTTTTTT. This sequence encodes CASSVGSVGEKLFF. V gene TRBV9 combines with J gene TRBJ1-4, with D unresolved. This CDR3 has 14 residues. With 0 bases removed from V and 8 bases from J, the gap between germline ends came to 11 bases. Germline V gene lookup returns CDR1 SGDLS and CDR2 YYNGEE.

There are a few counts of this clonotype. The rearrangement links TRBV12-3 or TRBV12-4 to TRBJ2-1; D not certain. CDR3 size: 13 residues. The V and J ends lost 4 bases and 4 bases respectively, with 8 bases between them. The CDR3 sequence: CASSSMIYNEQFF. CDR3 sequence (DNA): TGTGCCAGCAGTTCGATGATTTACAATGAGCAGTTCTTC.

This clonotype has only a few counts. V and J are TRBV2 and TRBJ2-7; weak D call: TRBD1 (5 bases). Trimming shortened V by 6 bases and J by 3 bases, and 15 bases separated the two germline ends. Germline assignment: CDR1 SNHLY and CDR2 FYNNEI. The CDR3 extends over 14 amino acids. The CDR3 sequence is CASRDSQTVYEQYF. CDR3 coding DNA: TGTGCCAGCAGAGACAGTCAGACGGTCTACGAGCAGTACTTC.

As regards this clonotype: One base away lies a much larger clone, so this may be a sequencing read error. The CDR3 protein is CASAGGYKQYF. DNA for the CDR3: TGTGCCAGCGCAGGGGGTTACAAGCAGTACTTC. This chain connects TRBV6-1 to TRBJ2-7, with 7 bases identical to TRBD1. V lost 8 bases and J lost 8; bases outside the gene matches: 6. Germline V gives CDR1 MNHNS, CDR2 SASEGT. The CDR3 length is 11 residues.

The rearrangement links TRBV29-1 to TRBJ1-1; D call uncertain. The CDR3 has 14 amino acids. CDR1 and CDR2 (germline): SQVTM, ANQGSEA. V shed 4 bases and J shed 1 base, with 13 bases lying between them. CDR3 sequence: CSVVTSGGNTEAFF. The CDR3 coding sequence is TGCAGCGTTGTGACCAGTGGAGGGAACACTGAAGCTTTCTTT.